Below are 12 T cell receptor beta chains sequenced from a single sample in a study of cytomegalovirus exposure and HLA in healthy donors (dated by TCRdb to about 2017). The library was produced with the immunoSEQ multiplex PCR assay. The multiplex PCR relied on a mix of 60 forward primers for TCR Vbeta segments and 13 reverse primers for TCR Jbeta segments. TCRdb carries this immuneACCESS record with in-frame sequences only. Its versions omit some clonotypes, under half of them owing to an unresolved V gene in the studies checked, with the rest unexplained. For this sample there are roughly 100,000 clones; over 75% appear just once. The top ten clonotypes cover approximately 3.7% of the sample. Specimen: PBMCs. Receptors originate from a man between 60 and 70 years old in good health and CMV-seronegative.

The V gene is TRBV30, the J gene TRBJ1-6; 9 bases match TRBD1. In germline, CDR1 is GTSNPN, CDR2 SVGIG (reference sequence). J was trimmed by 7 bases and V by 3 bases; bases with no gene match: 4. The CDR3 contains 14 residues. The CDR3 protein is CAWRQGAKNSPLHF. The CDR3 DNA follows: TGTGCCTGGAGACAGGGGGCGAAGAATTCACCCCTCCACTTT.

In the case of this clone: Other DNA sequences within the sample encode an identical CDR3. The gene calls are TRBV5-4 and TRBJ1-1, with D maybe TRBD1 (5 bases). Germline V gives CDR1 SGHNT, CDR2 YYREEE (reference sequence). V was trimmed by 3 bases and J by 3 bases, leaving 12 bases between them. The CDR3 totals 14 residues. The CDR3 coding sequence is TGTGCCAGCAGCTGGGGCCAGGGTGACACTGAAGCTTTCTTT. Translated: CASSWGQGDTEAFF.

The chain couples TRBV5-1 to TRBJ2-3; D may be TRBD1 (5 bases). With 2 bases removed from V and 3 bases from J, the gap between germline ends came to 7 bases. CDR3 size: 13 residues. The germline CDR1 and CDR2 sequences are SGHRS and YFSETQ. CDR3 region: CASSLSGTDTQYF. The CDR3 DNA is TGCGCCAGCAGCTTATCAGGGACAGATACGCAGTATTTT. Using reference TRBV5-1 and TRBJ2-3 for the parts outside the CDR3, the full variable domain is KAGVTQTPRYLIKTRGQQVTLSCSPISGHRSVSWYQQTPGQGLQFLFEYFSETQRNKGNFPGRFSGRQFSNSRSEMNVSTLELGDSALYLCASSLSGTDTQYFGPGTRLTVL.

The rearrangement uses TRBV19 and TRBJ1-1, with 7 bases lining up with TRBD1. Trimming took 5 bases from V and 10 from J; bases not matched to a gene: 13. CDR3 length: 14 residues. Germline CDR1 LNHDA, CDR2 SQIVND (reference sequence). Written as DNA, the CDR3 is TGTGCCAGTAGTGGGTCAGGGGGAGCATGGGGAGCTTTCTTT. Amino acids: CASSGSGGAWGAFF.

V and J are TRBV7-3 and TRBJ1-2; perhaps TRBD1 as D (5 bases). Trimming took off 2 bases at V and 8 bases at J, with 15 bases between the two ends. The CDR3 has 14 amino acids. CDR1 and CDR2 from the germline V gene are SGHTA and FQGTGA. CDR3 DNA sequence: TGTGCCAGCAGCTTATCCCAGGGAAGTGACGGCTACACCTTC. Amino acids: CASSLSQGSDGYTF.

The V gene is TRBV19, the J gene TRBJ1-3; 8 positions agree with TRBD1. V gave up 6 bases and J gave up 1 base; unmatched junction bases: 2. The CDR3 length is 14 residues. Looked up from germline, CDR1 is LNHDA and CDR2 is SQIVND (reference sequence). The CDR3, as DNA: TGTGCCAGTAGCAGGGGGCGATCTGGAAACACCATATATTTT. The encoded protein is CASSRGRSGNTIYF. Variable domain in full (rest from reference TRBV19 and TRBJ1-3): DGGITQSPKYLFRKEGQNVTLSCEQNLNHDAMYWYRQDPGQGLRLIYYSQIVNDFQKGDIAEGYSVSREKKESFPLTVTSAQKNPTAFYLCASSRGRSGNTIYFGEGSWLTVV.

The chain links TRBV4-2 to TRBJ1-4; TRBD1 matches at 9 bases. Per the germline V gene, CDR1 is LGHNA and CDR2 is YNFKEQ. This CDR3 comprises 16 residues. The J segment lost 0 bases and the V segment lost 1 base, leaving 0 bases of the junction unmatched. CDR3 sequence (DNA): TGTGCCAGCAGCCAAGGACAGGGGGCAACTAATGAAAAACTGTTTTTT. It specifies CASSQGQGATNEKLFF.

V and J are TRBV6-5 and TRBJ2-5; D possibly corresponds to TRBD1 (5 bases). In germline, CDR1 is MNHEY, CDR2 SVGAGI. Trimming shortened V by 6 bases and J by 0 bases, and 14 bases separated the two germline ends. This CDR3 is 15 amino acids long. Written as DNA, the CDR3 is TGTGCCAGCAGGGACAAGCCCTCGTACCAAGAGACCCAGTACTTC. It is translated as CASRDKPSYQETQYF.

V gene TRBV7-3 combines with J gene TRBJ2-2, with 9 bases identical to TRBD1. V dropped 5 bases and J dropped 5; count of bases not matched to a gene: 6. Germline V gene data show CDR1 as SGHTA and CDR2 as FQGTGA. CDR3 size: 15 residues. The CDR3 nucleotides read TGTGCCAGCAGCCTTCCTGGGACAGGGACCGGGGAGCTGTTTTTT. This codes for CASSLPGTGTGELFF. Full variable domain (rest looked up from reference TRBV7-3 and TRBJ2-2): GAGVSQTPSNKVTEKGKYVELRCDPISGHTALYWYRQSLGQGPEFLIYFQGTGAADDSGLPNDRFFAVRPEGSVSTLKIQRTERGDSAVYLCASSLPGTGTGELFFGEGSRLTVL.

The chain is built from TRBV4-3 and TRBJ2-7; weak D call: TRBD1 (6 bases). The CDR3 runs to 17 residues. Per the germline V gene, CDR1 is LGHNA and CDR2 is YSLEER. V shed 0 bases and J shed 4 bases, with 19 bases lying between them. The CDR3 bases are TGCGCCAGCAGCCAAGATGGTGAAGGAGACAGGTGGTACGAGCAGTACTTC. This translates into CASSQDGEGDRWYEQYF.

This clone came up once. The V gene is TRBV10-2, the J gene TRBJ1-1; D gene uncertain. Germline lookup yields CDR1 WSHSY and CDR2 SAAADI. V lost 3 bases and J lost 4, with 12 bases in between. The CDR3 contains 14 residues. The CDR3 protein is CASSDPGGSTEAFF. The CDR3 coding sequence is TGCGCCAGCAGTGATCCGGGAGGCAGCACTGAAGCTTTCTTT.

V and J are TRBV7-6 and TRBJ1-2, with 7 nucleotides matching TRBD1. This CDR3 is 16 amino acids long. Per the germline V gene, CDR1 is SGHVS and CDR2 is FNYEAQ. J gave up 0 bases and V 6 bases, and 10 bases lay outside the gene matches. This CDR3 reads CASSPNRDRPNYGYTF. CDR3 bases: TGTGCCAGCAGTCCTAACCGGGACAGACCTAACTATGGCTACACCTTC.